These T cell receptor beta chains were read from a single sample in a study of T cell responses to AZD1222 COVID-19 vaccine. Here immunoSEQ multiplex PCR was the method, and the copy in TCRdb shows in-frame clones only, minus some. This sample yields 98,000 or so clones, of which 86% are seen a single time; about 3.1% belongs to the top ten. The sample here was peripheral blood, taken 28 days after the second dose of the MenACWY control vaccine. These receptors were taken from an adult who received the MenACWY meningococcal vaccine as a control. Each CDR3 is given with its conserved first and last residue. The order of the fields is clone size, D gene, V gene, J gene, CDR3 length, CDR3 DNA, CDR3 protein. The D gene is left open where the match is weak. Clone size, where shown, is once, few, many, or a class for clones that have expanded.

once	TRBD1	TRBV6-2/TRBV6-3	TRBJ1-5	15	TGTGCCAGCAGTTACTCGGGCAGGGGGCATCAGCCCCAGCATTTT	CASSYSGRGHQPQHF
.	.	TRBV3-1/TRBV3-2	TRBJ2-4	15	TGTGCCAGCAGCCAAGAGGCATACCGGAAAAACATTCAGTACTTC	CASSQEAYRKNIQYF
.	.	TRBV5-4	TRBJ1-2	14	TGTGCCAGCAGCTTGTTTGGGGGGGTCTATGGCTACACCTTC	CASSLFGGVYGYTF
.	.	TRBV21-1	TRBJ1-1	13	TGTGCCATCCGACAGGGCACGGACACTGAAGCTTTCTTT	CAIRQGTDTEAFF
.	.	TRBV18	TRBJ1-1	15	TGTGCCAGCTCACCACCGTCCAGGGCGGACACTGAAGCTTTCTTT	CASSPPSRADTEAFF
.	TRBD1	TRBV29-1	TRBJ1-1	12	TGCAGCGTTGATAGCAGGGGGTTTTCAGCTTTCTTT	CSVDSRGFSAFF
.	.	TRBV30	TRBJ2-7	12	TGTGCCTGGAGTCAAGCTGTCGGCGAGCAGTACTTC	CAWSQAVGEQYF
.	.	TRBV4-1	TRBJ2-7	15	TGCGCCAGCAGCCATATGAGACTAGACTCCTACGAGCAGTACTTC	CASSHMRLDSYEQYF
.	.	TRBV12-2	TRBJ2-7	14	TGTGCAAGTCGCTTAAATCGGGACAGTTACGAGCAGTACTTC	CASRLNRDSYEQYF
.	.	TRBV7-2	TRBJ1-6	17	TGTGCCAGCAGCTTAGAAGTCAGAAGCTCCTATAATTCACCCCTCCACTTT	CASSLEVRSSYNSPLHF
.	TRBD1	TRBV7-2	TRBJ1-4	13	TGTGCCAGCAGCTTTTCCCCACAGGGGGGAGAAGATTTT	CASSFSPQGGEDF
.	.	TRBV9	TRBJ2-1	14	TGTGCCAGCAGCGTAGGCCCAGGGTCAAGCGAGCAGTTCTTC	CASSVGPGSSEQFF
.	TRBD1	TRBV14	TRBJ2-7	14	TGTGCCAGCAGCCAAGGTACAGGGGGCTACGAGCAGTACTTC	CASSQGTGGYEQYF
.	.	TRBV6-5	TRBJ2-2	12	TGTGCCAGCAGGGGTAACACCGGGGAGCTGTTTTTT	CASRGNTGELFF
once	.	TRBV19	TRBJ1-6	12	TGTGCCAGTAGTGATGCGCGTTCACCCCTCCACTTT	CASSDARSPLHF
few	.	TRBV28	TRBJ2-7	16	TGTGCCAGCAGACCCCGTGGGGCTACCCAGACCTACGAGCAGTACTTC	CASRPRGATQTYEQYF
.	.	TRBV6-2/TRBV6-3	TRBJ1-1	14	TGTGCCAGCAGTCCCGATGGGGGCGCCACTGAAGCTTTCTTT	CASSPDGGATEAFF
.	TRBD1	TRBV6-5	TRBJ2-7	15	TGTGCCAGCAGGCAACCGGGACAGGGCTCCTACGAGCAGTACTTC	CASRQPGQGSYEQYF
.	.	TRBV9	TRBJ2-3	16	TGTGCCAGCAGCGTAGCCTCGACAGGACGCACAGATACGCAGTATTTT	CASSVASTGRTDTQYF
.	.	TRBV7-9	TRBJ1-1	16	TGTGCCAGCAGCTTAAGCGGTGGGGGCAAGGGCACTGAAGCTTTCTTT	CASSLSGGGKGTEAFF
.	.	TRBV3-1/TRBV3-2	TRBJ2-3	16	TGTGCCAGCCCACCCGCCAGGCGGGGGCACACAGATACGCAGTATTTT	CASPPARRGHTDTQYF
.	.	TRBV11-2	TRBJ2-7	9	TGTGCCAGCAGCGGACAGATTACCTTC	CASSGQITF
.	.	TRBV30	TRBJ2-7	12	TGTGCCTGGAGTCCCAGGGAACGCGAGCAGTACTTC	CAWSPREREQYF
.	TRBD1	TRBV7-9	TRBJ1-5	14	TGTGCCAGCTCGGGACAGGGGGGAAATCAGCCCCAGCATTTT	CASSGQGGNQPQHF
.	.	TRBV11-2	TRBJ2-5	13	TGTGCCAGCAGCTTAGGTACTCAAGAGACCCAGTACTTC	CASSLGTQETQYF
.	.	TRBV18	TRBJ1-6	15	TGTGCCAGCTCACAGGCGAGCTCCTATAATTCACCCCTCCACTTT	CASSQASSYNSPLHF
.	TRBD1	TRBV19	TRBJ1-2	12	TGTGCCAGCCAGGGACAGGAGAGTGGCTACACCTTC	CASQGQESGYTF
.	.	TRBV11-1	TRBJ1-1	14	TGTGCCAGCAGGCGGGACCGCACGAACACTGAAGCTTTCTTT	CASRRDRTNTEAFF
.	TRBD1	TRBV6-5	TRBJ1-2	14	TGTGCCAGCAGTTACTCCCGACAGGGGTATGGCTACACCTTC	CASSYSRQGYGYTF
.	TRBD2	TRBV6-5	TRBJ2-5	15	TGTGCCAGCAGGCGGAACAGGGCGGGAGGGGAGACCCAGTACTTC	CASRRNRAGGETQYF
.	.	TRBV28	TRBJ1-3	18	TGTGCCAGCAGGCCGTGGGACGGGGCGGATACCTCTGGAAACACCATATATTTT	CASRPWDGADTSGNTIYF